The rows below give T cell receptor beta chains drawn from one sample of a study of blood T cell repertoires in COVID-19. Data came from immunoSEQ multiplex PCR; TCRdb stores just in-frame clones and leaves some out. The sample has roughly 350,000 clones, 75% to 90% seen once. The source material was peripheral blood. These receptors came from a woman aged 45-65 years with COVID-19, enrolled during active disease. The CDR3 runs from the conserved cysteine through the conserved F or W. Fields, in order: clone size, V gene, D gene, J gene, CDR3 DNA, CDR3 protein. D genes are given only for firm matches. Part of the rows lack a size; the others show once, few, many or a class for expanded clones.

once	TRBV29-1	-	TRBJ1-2	TGCAGCGTTGGCCGCAGGCTGGATGGCTACACCTTC	CSVGRRLDGYTF
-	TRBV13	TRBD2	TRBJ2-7	TGTGCCAGCAGCATAACCGGGACTAGCGTGACCTACGAGCAGTACTTC	CASSITGTSVTYEQYF
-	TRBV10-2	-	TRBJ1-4	TGCGCCAGCAGTGAGGAAGGGAGGGGTGAAAAACTGTTTTTT	CASSEEGRGEKLFF
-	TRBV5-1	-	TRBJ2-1	TGCGCCAGCCGTTCGGGGATCTACAATGAGCAGTTCTTC	CASRSGIYNEQFF
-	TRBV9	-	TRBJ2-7	TGTGCCAGCAGCGTTGGCCACGAGCAGTACTTC	CASSVGHEQYF
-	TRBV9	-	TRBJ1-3	TGTGCCAGCAGCGTAGCCGGCTCTGGAAACACCATATATTTT	CASSVAGSGNTIYF
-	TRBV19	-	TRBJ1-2	TGTGCCAGTAGTCTACAGGGCAGTTTTCTCTATGGCTACACCTTC	CASSLQGSFLYGYTF
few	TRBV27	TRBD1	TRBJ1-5	TGTGCCAGCAGTTCCGGGACAGGGATCCAGCCCCAGCATTTT	CASSSGTGIQPQHF
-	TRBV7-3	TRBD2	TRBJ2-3	TGTGCCAGCAGTCCGCCGGGACTAGGTTCAGATACGCAGTATTTT	CASSPPGLGSDTQYF
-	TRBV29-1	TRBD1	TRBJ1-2	TGCAGCGTTGACCCCCGAGGGACAGATGGCTACACCTTC	CSVDPRGTDGYTF
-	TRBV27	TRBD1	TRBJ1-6	TGTGCCAGCAGTTTAACCTGGGTGGGACAGGGATATAATTCACCCCTCCACTTT	CASSLTWVGQGYNSPLHF
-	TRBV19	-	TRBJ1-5	TGTGCCAGTAGTACGGTCCCCGGGGGTAGCAATCAGCCCCAGCATTTT	CASSTVPGGSNQPQHF
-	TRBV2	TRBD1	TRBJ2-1	TGTGCCAGCAGGGGACAGGTTTACCTCAATGAGCAGTTCTTC	CASRGQVYLNEQFF
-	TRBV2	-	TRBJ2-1	TGTGCCAGCAGTGTGGAGGGCCATGAGCAGTTCTTC	CASSVEGHEQFF
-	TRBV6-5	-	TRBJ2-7	TGTGCCGGCAGACGGGACTCCTACGAGCAGTACTTC	CAGRRDSYEQYF
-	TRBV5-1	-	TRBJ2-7	TGCGCCAGCAGTGCTTCGTCGGGCAGGGCATACGAGCAGTACTTC	CASSASSGRAYEQYF
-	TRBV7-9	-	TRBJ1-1	TGTGCCAGCAGCTTAGCTAGTGGAGCTGAAGCTTTCTTT	CASSLASGAEAFF
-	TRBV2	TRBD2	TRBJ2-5	TGTGCCAGCAGTTCCAGCGGGGGGGCCCGAGAGACCCAGTACTTC	CASSSSGGARETQYF
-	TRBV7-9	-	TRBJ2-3	TGTGCCAGCAGCTTGGGGGGGCTGAGCACAGATACGCAGTATTTT	CASSLGGLSTDTQYF
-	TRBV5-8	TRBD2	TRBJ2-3	TGTGCCAGCAGCTTGGGTAGCGGGAGCACAGATACGCAGTATTTT	CASSLGSGSTDTQYF
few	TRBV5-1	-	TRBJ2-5	TGCGCCAGCTGCCCCGGGGGCGGGAGTCGAGAGACCCAGTACTTC	CASCPGGGSRETQYF
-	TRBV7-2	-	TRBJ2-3	TGTGCCAGCAGCTCAGGGCTTAGGGGCACAGATACGCAGTATTTT	CASSSGLRGTDTQYF
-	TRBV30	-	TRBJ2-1	TGTGCCTGGAGATTCAACAATGAGCAGTTCTTC	CAWRFNNEQFF
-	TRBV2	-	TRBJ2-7	TGTGCCAGCAGTGAAGGGCAGAACAGTCTCTACGAGCAGTACTTC	CASSEGQNSLYEQYF
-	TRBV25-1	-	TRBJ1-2	TGTGCCAGCAGTGAAGTTGGCGGCGGTAACAGCTACACCTTC	CASSEVGGGNSYTF
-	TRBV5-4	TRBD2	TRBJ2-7	TGTGCCAGCAGCTTGGGGCAGACTAGCGGGAGTGGAAACGAGCAGTACTTC	CASSLGQTSGSGNEQYF